This is a list of T cell receptor beta chains from one sample in a study of CD8 T cells in Susac syndrome. TCRdb independently ran MiXCR on the immunoSEQ multiplex PCR reads; one entry per CDR3 protein. Among about 76,000 distinct CDR3 sequences listed, around nine tenths were seen once. The specimen was CD8+ T cells from PBMCs. These receptors originate from a human donor with multiple sclerosis. Both conserved end residues are part of each CDR3. Fields, in order: D gene, V gene, clone size, CDR3 length, J gene, CDR3 DNA, CDR3 protein. The D gene is left open where the match is weak. Expanded clones get a size class; other rows say once, few or many, or leave the size out.

TRBD1	TRBV19	-	18	TRBJ2-5	TGTGCCAGTAGTACCCTTAAGAAAGACAGGGGACACCAAGAGACCCAGTACTTC	CASSTLKKDRGHQETQYF
-	TRBV11-2	-	17	TRBJ2-1	TGTGCCAGCAGCTTAGACGGGAGGGGGCCCCTCTACAATGAGCAGTTCTTC	CASSLDGRGPLYNEQFF
-	TRBV5-6	-	15	TRBJ2-5	TGTGCCAGCAGCTTAAGGAGGCCGTACCAAGAGACCCAGTACTTC	CASSLRRPYQETQYF
TRBD2	TRBV7-2	-	17	TRBJ2-5	TGTGCCAGCAGTCTCGGACTAGCGGGACTCGACGGGGGGACCCAGTACTTC	CASSLGLAGLDGGTQYF
TRBD2	TRBV9	-	18	TRBJ2-3	TGTGCCAGCAGCGTAGAGGTTAGCGGGAGAGCGGACACAGATACGCAGTATTTT	CASSVEVSGRADTDTQYF
-	TRBV7-9	-	15	TRBJ1-5	TGTGCCAGCAGCTCCTACTCAGGGACCGATCAGCCCCAGCATTTT	CASSSYSGTDQPQHF
-	TRBV12-3/TRBV12-4	-	16	TRBJ2-7	TGTGCCAGCAGTCCGGTGGGAGCGAAGAGTCCCTACGAGCAGTACTTC	CASSPVGAKSPYEQYF
-	TRBV2	-	17	TRBJ1-5	TGTGCCAGCAGTGAAGAGGCAGGAGTTTATAGCAATCAGCCCCAGCATTTT	CASSEEAGVYSNQPQHF
TRBD2	TRBV12-3/TRBV12-4	-	14	TRBJ2-1	TGTGCCAGCAGTGGACTAGCGGACTACAATGAGCAGTTCTTC	CASSGLADYNEQFF
-	TRBV19	-	12	TRBJ2-2	TGTGCCAGTAGTACCTCCTCCGGGGAGCTGTTTTTT	CASSTSSGELFF
TRBD1	TRBV4-1	-	17	TRBJ1-2	TGCGCCAGCAGCCAAGGAGACATAATACAGGGGTCGCATGGCTACACCTTC	CASSQGDIIQGSHGYTF
-	TRBV6-5	-	14	TRBJ2-7	TGTGCCAGCAGCCGGGACCTGCGACACTACGAGCAGTACTTC	CASSRDLRHYEQYF
-	TRBV7-9	-	15	TRBJ2-7	TGTGCCAGCAGCTACCCGACAGTGAGCTCCTACGAGCAGTACTTC	CASSYPTVSSYEQYF
-	TRBV27	once	15	TRBJ2-7	TGTGCCAGCAGTTTATCTGGTCTGGCTTCCTACGAGCAGTACTTC	CASSLSGLASYEQYF
-	TRBV11-2	-	18	TRBJ2-5	TGTGCCAGCAGCTTAGGCCCCAAATCTCACAGGGGAGGGGAGACCCAGTACTTC	CASSLGPKSHRGGETQYF
TRBD1	TRBV5-1	-	15	TRBJ1-1	TGCGCCAGCAGCCCCCACGCAGGGGGCGATTGGGGAGCTTTCTTT	CASSPHAGGDWGAFF
TRBD2	TRBV5-4	-	17	TRBJ2-7	TGTGCCAGCACCCTATTCCCTTGGACTAGCGGCTCCTACGAGCAGTACTTC	CASTLFPWTSGSYEQYF
-	TRBV30	-	14	TRBJ1-1	TGTGCCTGGAGTGAAACCCGAATGAACACTGAAGCTTTCTTT	CAWSETRMNTEAFF
-	TRBV11-2	once	15	TRBJ2-6	TGTGCCAGCAGCTTTGGTTACTCTGGGGCCAACGTCCTGACTTTC	CASSFGYSGANVLTF
-	TRBV19	-	11	TRBJ2-1	TGTGCCAGTAGTAAGCAGGGTGAGCAGTTCTTC	CASSKQGEQFF
-	TRBV9	-	14	TRBJ1-5	TGTGCCAGCAGCGTAGGGTCCGGGAATCAGCCCCAGCATTTT	CASSVGSGNQPQHF
-	TRBV7-9	once	16	TRBJ2-6	TGTGCCAGCAGCCTGACAGGCTACGAGTGGGCCAACGTCCTGACTTTC	CASSLTGYEWANVLTF
-	TRBV6-5	once	13	TRBJ1-6	TGTGCCAGCTCGGAGGGGGGCAGTTCACCCCTCCACTTT	CASSEGGSSPLHF
-	TRBV6-6	once	13	TRBJ1-1	TGTGCCAGCATCACTACCTCGACAATTGAAGCTTTCTTT	CASITTSTIEAFF
TRBD2	TRBV27	-	15	TRBJ2-1	TGTGCCAGCAGTCCCCGGGGTAGCGGGATTCATGAGCAGTTCTTC	CASSPRGSGIHEQFF
-	TRBV2	once	13	TRBJ2-7	TGTGCCAGCACAACGGTTCAGGGCTACGAGCAGTACTTC	CASTTVQGYEQYF
-	TRBV13	few	12	TRBJ2-3	TGTGCCAGCAGCTTGGGTACAGATACGCAGTATTTT	CASSLGTDTQYF
-	TRBV5-6	-	14	TRBJ2-1	TGTGCCAGCAGCTTACCAGGCCAATCTGATGAGCAGTTCTTC	CASSLPGQSDEQFF
TRBD1	TRBV6-1	-	19	TRBJ2-3	TGTGCCAGCAGTCGCCCAACCGACAGGGCGGCTAGACGCACAGATACGCAGTATTTT	CASSRPTDRAARRTDTQYF
TRBD2	TRBV4-1	-	14	TRBJ2-7	TGCGCCAGCAGCCCTGGCGGGAGGGCCTACGAGCAGTACTTC	CASSPGGRAYEQYF
TRBD1	TRBV6-5	-	14	TRBJ1-2	TGTGCCAGCAGTTCCCGACAGGGAACCTATGGCTACACCTTC	CASSSRQGTYGYTF
-	TRBV12-5	-	17	TRBJ2-3	TGTGCTAGTGGTTTGCACTCCACCGGACTTAGCACAGATACGCAGTATTTT	CASGLHSTGLSTDTQYF
TRBD2	TRBV4-1	-	20	TRBJ2-3	TGCGCCAGCAGCCAAGAAAGGCTAGCGGTAGGCCGACGAATCACAGATACGCAGTATTTT	CASSQERLAVGRRITDTQYF
-	TRBV12-3/TRBV12-4	-	13	TRBJ2-5	TGTGCCAGCAGTTCCCGGGCCCAAGAGACCCAGTACTTC	CASSSRAQETQYF
TRBD1	TRBV7-6	-	16	TRBJ1-2	TGTGCCAGCAGCTTAGCGGATCAGGGGGTTGCTAGCGGCTACACCTTC	CASSLADQGVASGYTF
TRBD2	TRBV14	-	20	TRBJ2-1	TGTGCCAGCAGCCCGCAGGGGACCCTACTAGCGGGAGCCTCTAACAATGAGCAGTTCTTC	CASSPQGTLLAGASNNEQFF
TRBD2	TRBV28	once	18	TRBJ2-3	TGTGCCAGCAGTTTATTTTACGGGGCTAGCGGGGTGGTGGATACGCAGTATTTT	CASSLFYGASGVVDTQYF
TRBD2	TRBV6-5	-	14	TRBJ2-1	TGTGCCAGCTGGCGGGAGGGCCCCTACAATGAGCAGTTCTTC	CASWREGPYNEQFF
-	TRBV20-1	-	15	TRBJ1-2	TGCAGTGCTACTTTAGCAGAGCTAACTAACTATGGCTACACCTTC	CSATLAELTNYGYTF
-	TRBV24-1	-	14	TRBJ2-2	TGTGCCACCAGTGGTGGGCCATCTGTAGGGGAGCTGTTTTTT	CATSGGPSVGELFF
-	TRBV30	-	14	TRBJ2-7	TGTGCCTGGAGTGTAAGTAGCGGAGCCTACGAGCAGTACTTC	CAWSVSSGAYEQYF
-	TRBV27	-	15	TRBJ1-5	TGTGCCAGCAGCGAGGGGGGGGGCAGCAATCAGCCCCAGCATTTT	CASSEGGGSNQPQHF
-	TRBV5-1	-	16	TRBJ2-5	TGCGCCAGCAGCTTGGCCGTGTGGGACTCGGAAGAGACCCAGTACTTC	CASSLAVWDSEETQYF
-	TRBV27	-	14	TRBJ1-3	TGTGCCAGCAGTTTAGGATACGGAGGAAACACCATATATTTT	CASSLGYGGNTIYF
-	TRBV20-1	-	11	TRBJ1-5	TGCAGTAACAGGGACTACCAGCCCCAGCATTTT	CSNRDYQPQHF
TRBD2	TRBV2	-	17	TRBJ2-5	TGTGCCAGCAGTGACCCGGGACTAGCGGGAGAAGGGGAGACCCAGTACTTC	CASSDPGLAGEGETQYF
TRBD1	TRBV6-2/TRBV6-3	-	16	TRBJ2-3	TGTGCCAGCAGTTACCTCGGACAGGGACCGTCCGATACGCAGTATTTT	CASSYLGQGPSDTQYF
TRBD1	TRBV2	-	14	TRBJ1-1	TGTGCCCGCGGGACAGGAGGTCGGAACACTGAAGCTTTCTTT	CARGTGGRNTEAFF
-	TRBV3-1	-	15	TRBJ1-2	TGTGCCAGCAGCCAAGATCTAGGGGGGAACTATGGCTACACCTTC	CASSQDLGGNYGYTF
-	TRBV28	once	15	TRBJ2-1	TGTGCCAGCAGCCTAGTCGGTAGCGTCCGCAATGAGCAGTTCTTC	CASSLVGSVRNEQFF
TRBD2	TRBV4-3	-	15	TRBJ2-7	TGCGCCAGCAGCCAAGATCGCAGCGGGAACTACGAGCAGTACTTC	CASSQDRSGNYEQYF
-	TRBV27	few	14	TRBJ1-5	TGTGCCAGCAGCCGGACCGGACGCAATCAGCCCCAGCATTTT	CASSRTGRNQPQHF
-	TRBV6-5	-	14	TRBJ1-1	TGTGCCAGCAGTTACTCCCTAACTGAAGAGGAAGCTTTCTTT	CASSYSLTEEEAFF
-	TRBV11-2	-	12	TRBJ1-1	TGTGCCAGCAGCTTCGGGGAACCTGAAGCTTTCTTT	CASSFGEPEAFF
TRBD2	TRBV18	-	15	TRBJ2-7	TGTGCCAGCTCACCAAATGAAGGGACTATCTACGAGCAGTACTTC	CASSPNEGTIYEQYF